This record covers a single T cell receptor (beta chain). The antigen remains unidentified. This sample is drawn from a study of T cell responses to AZD1222 COVID-19 vaccine. General study findings and limits: Clonal diversity may have been underestimated, and the donors were mostly white British, with more females than males. Only a handful of people who got AZD1222 tested seropositive at baseline. Spike-wide coverage was observed for vaccine-associated CD4 TCRs, with dominant responses at 160-218 and 743-854. Vaccination with two AZD1222 doses was followed by a rise in Spike-specific TCR breadth and depth.

Produced via immunoSEQ multiplex PCR; TCRdb's table is partial and in-frame only. This table holds around 110,000 clones, about 92% found once. Germline V gene lookup returns CDR1 SGHDT and CDR2 YYEEEE. V shed 3 bases and J shed 3 bases, with 4 bases lying between them. The CDR3 is made up of 12 amino acids. Sample: peripheral blood, taken on day 0 of AZD1222 vaccination. This receptor was identified in an adult in good health. J is TRBJ1-3 and V is TRBV5-6; D gene unclear. CDR3 amino acids: CASSSVGNTIYF. The CDR3 region has the DNA TGTGCCAGCAGCTCGGTTGGAAACACCATATATTTT.